Below are 3 T cell receptor beta chains sequenced from a single sample in a study of siplizumab effects on memory and regulatory T cells. Profiled with immunoSEQ multiplex PCR; TCRdb holds only in-frame clones, not every one. The table shows approximately 68,000 clones, with about 90% occurring only once. Sequenced material: CD8+ T cells sorted from blood. Source of these receptors: a human donor in good health.

The chain joins TRBV4-1 to TRBJ2-1, with D unresolved. Germline CDR1 reads MGHRA; CDR2 reads YSYEKL. This CDR3 has 15 residues. V lost 1 base and J 2 bases, leaving 9 bases between the germline ends. CDR3 sequence (DNA): TGCGCCAGCAGCCAAGGGTGGCCCACCTACAATGAGCAGTTCTTC. Residues: CASSQGWPTYNEQFF.

The chain employs TRBV6-6 and TRBJ2-5, with D perhaps matching TRBD1 (6 bases). V lost 6 bases and J 4 bases, leaving 9 bases between the germline ends. Per germline, CDR1 MNHNY and CDR2 SVGAGI (reference sequence). CDR3 length equals 12 residues. CDR3 DNA sequence: TGTGCCAGCAGCTGGGACACAGAGACCCAGTACTTC. Translating gives CASSWDTETQYF.

The rearrangement joins TRBV7-8 to TRBJ2-5; 9 bases agree with TRBD1. V gave up 7 bases and J gave up 3 bases; unmatched junction bases: 18. From germline, CDR1 is SGHVS and CDR2 FQNEAQ. The CDR3 has 18 residues. This CDR3 reads CASTFPTSGTGIEETQYF. In DNA, the CDR3 is TGTGCCAGCACCTTCCCAACCTCCGGGACAGGGATCGAAGAGACCCAGTACTTC.